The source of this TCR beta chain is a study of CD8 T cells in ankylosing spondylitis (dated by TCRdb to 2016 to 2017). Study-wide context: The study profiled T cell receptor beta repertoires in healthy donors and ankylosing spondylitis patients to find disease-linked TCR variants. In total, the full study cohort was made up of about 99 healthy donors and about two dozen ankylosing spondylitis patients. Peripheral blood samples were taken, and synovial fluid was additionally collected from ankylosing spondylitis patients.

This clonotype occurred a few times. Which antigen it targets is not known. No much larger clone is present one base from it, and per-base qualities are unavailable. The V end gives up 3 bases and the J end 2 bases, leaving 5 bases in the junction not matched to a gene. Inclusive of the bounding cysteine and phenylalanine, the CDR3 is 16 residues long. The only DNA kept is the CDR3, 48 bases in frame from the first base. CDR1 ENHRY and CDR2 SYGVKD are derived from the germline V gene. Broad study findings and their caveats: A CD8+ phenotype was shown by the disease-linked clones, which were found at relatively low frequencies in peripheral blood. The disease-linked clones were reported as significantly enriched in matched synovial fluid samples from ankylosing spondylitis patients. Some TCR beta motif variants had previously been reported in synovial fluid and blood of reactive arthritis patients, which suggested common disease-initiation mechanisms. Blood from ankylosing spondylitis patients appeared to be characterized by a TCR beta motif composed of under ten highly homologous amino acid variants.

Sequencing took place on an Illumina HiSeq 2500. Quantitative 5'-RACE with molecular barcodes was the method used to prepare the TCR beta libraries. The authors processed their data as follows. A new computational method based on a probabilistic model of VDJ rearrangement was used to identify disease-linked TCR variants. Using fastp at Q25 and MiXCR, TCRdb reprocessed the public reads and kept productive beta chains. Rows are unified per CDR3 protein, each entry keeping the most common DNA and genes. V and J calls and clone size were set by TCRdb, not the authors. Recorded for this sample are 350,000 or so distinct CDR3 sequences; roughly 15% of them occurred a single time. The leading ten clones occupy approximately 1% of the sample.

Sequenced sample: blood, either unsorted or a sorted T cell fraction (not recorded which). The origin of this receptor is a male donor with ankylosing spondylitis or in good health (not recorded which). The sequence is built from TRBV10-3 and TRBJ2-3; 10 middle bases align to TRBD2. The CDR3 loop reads CAISEAAGGTTDTQYF. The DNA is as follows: TGTGCCATCAGTGAAGCAGCGGGGGGGACCACAGATACGCAGTATTTT.